A selection of T cell receptor beta chains follows, all from one sample in a study of T cell repertoires in cytomegalovirus infection. TCRdb re-called the reads through MiXCR, storing one row per CDR3 protein. The profile shows around 630,000 distinct CDR3 sequences, less than 25% of them singletons. The sample was CD8+ T cells from PBMCs. The source of these receptors is a human donor in good health (CMV status not recorded). Some clones in this sample may be carry-over from other donors' samples. CDR3s include the opening cysteine and the closing phenylalanine or tryptophan. D genes are given only for firm matches. Clone size is stated in some rows and not others, as once, few, many or a class when expanded.

j_gene: TRBJ2-7
v_gene: TRBV12-3/TRBV12-4
d_gene: .
abundance: many
CDR3nt: TGTGCCAGCAGTAAACGCGGGGCCGCCTACGAGCAGTACTTC
CDR3aa: CASSKRGAAYEQYF

j_gene: TRBJ2-3
v_gene: TRBV20-1
d_gene: .
abundance: .
CDR3nt: TGCAGTGCTAGTTCACCTCCCCAGAGGACAGATACGCAGTATTTT
CDR3aa: CSASSPPQRTDTQYF

j_gene: TRBJ2-5
v_gene: TRBV28
d_gene: .
abundance: .
CDR3nt: TGTGCCAGCAGTTTTGTAGCAGGGATTGAAGAGACCCAGTACTTC
CDR3aa: CASSFVAGIEETQYF

j_gene: TRBJ2-3
v_gene: TRBV12-3/TRBV12-4
d_gene: .
abundance: .
CDR3nt: TGTGCCAGCAGACAAATACAGGGCTACACAGATACGCAGTATTTT
CDR3aa: CASRQIQGYTDTQYF

j_gene: TRBJ2-1
v_gene: TRBV7-6
d_gene: .
abundance: many
CDR3nt: TGTGCCAGCAGCTTAGAGGCAGCTAACAATGAGCAGTTCTTC
CDR3aa: CASSLEAANNEQFF

j_gene: TRBJ2-1
v_gene: TRBV27
d_gene: TRBD1
abundance: .
CDR3nt: TGTGCCAGCAGTCAGGGGGCAGATGAGCAGTTCTTC
CDR3aa: CASSQGADEQFF

j_gene: TRBJ1-4
v_gene: TRBV25-1
d_gene: .
abundance: many
CDR3nt: TGTGCCAGCAGTGGGGGGCCGTACCTGTTTTTT
CDR3aa: CASSGGPYLFF

j_gene: TRBJ1-2
v_gene: TRBV20-1
d_gene: TRBD1
abundance: few
CDR3nt: TGCAGTGCTATTGGACAGGTTCAGGGGTCCTATGGCTACACCTTC
CDR3aa: CSAIGQVQGSYGYTF

j_gene: TRBJ2-2
v_gene: TRBV7-8
d_gene: .
abundance: many
CDR3nt: TGTGCCAGCAGCCTACTCACTACGGGGGCGAACACCGGGGAGCTGTTTTTT
CDR3aa: CASSLLTTGANTGELFF

j_gene: TRBJ2-3
v_gene: TRBV4-2
d_gene: TRBD2
abundance: few
CDR3nt: TGTGCCAGCAGCCTGCGACTAGCGGGGGGGCGGACAGATACGCAGTATTTT
CDR3aa: CASSLRLAGGRTDTQYF

j_gene: TRBJ2-1
v_gene: TRBV4-1
d_gene: TRBD2
abundance: .
CDR3nt: TGCGCCAGCAGCTCCCGTGGGGGGGGCAATGAGCAGTTCTTC
CDR3aa: CASSSRGGGNEQFF

j_gene: TRBJ1-5
v_gene: TRBV20-1
d_gene: .
abundance: .
CDR3nt: TGCAGTGCTTTCGGGGAAGGCAATCAGCCCCAGCATTTT
CDR3aa: CSAFGEGNQPQHF

j_gene: TRBJ1-1
v_gene: TRBV20-1
d_gene: .
abundance: .
CDR3nt: TGCAGTGCACCGGACTGGAACACTGAAGCTTTCTTT
CDR3aa: CSAPDWNTEAFF

j_gene: TRBJ2-5
v_gene: TRBV6-2/TRBV6-3
d_gene: TRBD2
abundance: few
CDR3nt: TGTGCCAGCAGTACTCTTGCGGGGGGCATAGAGACCCAGTACTTC
CDR3aa: CASSTLAGGIETQYF

j_gene: TRBJ1-1
v_gene: TRBV25-1
d_gene: .
abundance: .
CDR3nt: TGTGCCAGCAGTGTTAGCGAAAACTCTGAAGCTTTCTTT
CDR3aa: CASSVSENSEAFF

j_gene: TRBJ1-3
v_gene: TRBV7-9
d_gene: .
abundance: .
CDR3nt: TGTGCCAGCAGCGGGACCTATACTGGAAACACCATATATTTT
CDR3aa: CASSGTYTGNTIYF

j_gene: TRBJ1-1
v_gene: TRBV6-2/TRBV6-3
d_gene: .
abundance: .
CDR3nt: TGTGCCAGCAGTTACATAACAGACCTTGAAGCTTTCTTT
CDR3aa: CASSYITDLEAFF

j_gene: TRBJ1-4
v_gene: TRBV7-9
d_gene: .
abundance: few
CDR3nt: TGTGCCAGCAGCTCCTTCCCTGAAGGTGGGGATGAAAAACTGTTTTTT
CDR3aa: CASSSFPEGGDEKLFF

j_gene: TRBJ2-1
v_gene: TRBV6-6
d_gene: .
abundance: .
CDR3nt: TGTGCCAGCAGTTACTCCGGGCTGGGAGCCTACAATGAGCAGTTCTTC
CDR3aa: CASSYSGLGAYNEQFF

j_gene: TRBJ1-1
v_gene: TRBV19
d_gene: .
abundance: .
CDR3nt: TGTGCCAGTAATTTCGGACAGACTGAAGCTTTCTTT
CDR3aa: CASNFGQTEAFF

j_gene: TRBJ2-2
v_gene: TRBV5-4
d_gene: .
abundance: .
CDR3nt: TGTGCCAGCAGCTTGATATCGGGTTCCGGGGAGCTGTTTTTT
CDR3aa: CASSLISGSGELFF

j_gene: TRBJ1-2
v_gene: TRBV28
d_gene: .
abundance: .
CDR3nt: TGTGCCAGCAGCCCCCCCGGGAGAATTAACTATGGCTACACCTTC
CDR3aa: CASSPPGRINYGYTF

j_gene: TRBJ2-7
v_gene: TRBV7-9
d_gene: .
abundance: .
CDR3nt: TGTGCCAGCAGCCCTCCGTGCGGCCAGGGGATCGAGCAGTACTTC
CDR3aa: CASSPPCGQGIEQYF

j_gene: TRBJ1-2
v_gene: TRBV2
d_gene: TRBD1
abundance: .
CDR3nt: TGTGCCAGCAGTGAAGTGACAGGGGGCCGTGGCTACACCTTC
CDR3aa: CASSEVTGGRGYTF

j_gene: TRBJ2-7
v_gene: TRBV11-2
d_gene: TRBD1
abundance: .
CDR3nt: TGTGCCAGCACCACAGGGGGCTCAAACTACGAGCAGTACTTC
CDR3aa: CASTTGGSNYEQYF

j_gene: TRBJ1-5
v_gene: TRBV28
d_gene: .
abundance: .
CDR3nt: TGTGCCAGCAGTCCCCGGGACACCAATCAGCCCCAGCATTTT
CDR3aa: CASSPRDTNQPQHF

j_gene: TRBJ2-5
v_gene: TRBV5-5
d_gene: TRBD2
abundance: few
CDR3nt: TGTGCCAGCAGCCCTAGCGGGGGATTTCAAGAGACCCAGTACTTC
CDR3aa: CASSPSGGFQETQYF

j_gene: TRBJ2-5
v_gene: TRBV4-1
d_gene: .
abundance: few
CDR3nt: TGCGCCAGCAGCCAAGTTCTGGGGTCGAGTGAGACCCAGTACTTC
CDR3aa: CASSQVLGSSETQYF

j_gene: TRBJ2-1
v_gene: TRBV10-2
d_gene: TRBD2
abundance: .
CDR3nt: TGCGCCAGCACTTCGACTAGCGGGGGGAGTATTGATGAGCAGTTCTTC
CDR3aa: CASTSTSGGSIDEQFF

j_gene: TRBJ2-2
v_gene: TRBV28
d_gene: .
abundance: .
CDR3nt: TGTGCCAGCAGTCCTTCGGACAGTCACACCGGGGAGCTGTTTTTT
CDR3aa: CASSPSDSHTGELFF

j_gene: TRBJ2-3
v_gene: TRBV7-8
d_gene: .
abundance: many
CDR3nt: TGTGCCAGCAGCCTAAGGGAGACAGATACGCAGTATTTT
CDR3aa: CASSLRETDTQYF

j_gene: TRBJ2-2
v_gene: TRBV7-2
d_gene: TRBD1
abundance: many
CDR3nt: TGTGCCAGCAGGTTGACAGGGGTAGACACCGGGGAGCTGTTTTTT
CDR3aa: CASRLTGVDTGELFF

j_gene: TRBJ2-1
v_gene: TRBV7-9
d_gene: TRBD1
abundance: .
CDR3nt: TGTGCCAGCAGCTTACAGGGGGCGTATGGGCTGGCCTACAATGAGCAGTTCTTC
CDR3aa: CASSLQGAYGLAYNEQFF